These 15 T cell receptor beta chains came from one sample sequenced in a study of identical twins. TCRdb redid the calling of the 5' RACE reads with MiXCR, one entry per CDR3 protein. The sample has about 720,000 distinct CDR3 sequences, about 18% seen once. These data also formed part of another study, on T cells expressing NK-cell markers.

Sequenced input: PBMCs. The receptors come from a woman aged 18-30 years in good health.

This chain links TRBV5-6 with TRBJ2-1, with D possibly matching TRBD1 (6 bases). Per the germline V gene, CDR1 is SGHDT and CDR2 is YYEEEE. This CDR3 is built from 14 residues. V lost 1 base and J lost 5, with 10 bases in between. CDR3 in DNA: TGTGCCAGCAGCTTGCCGGGACAAGACAATGAGCAGTTCTTC. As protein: CASSLPGQDNEQFF.

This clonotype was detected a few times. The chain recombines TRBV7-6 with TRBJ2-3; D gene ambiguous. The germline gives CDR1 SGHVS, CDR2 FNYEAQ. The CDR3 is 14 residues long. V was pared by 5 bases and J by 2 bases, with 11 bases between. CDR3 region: CASSDTILTDTQYF. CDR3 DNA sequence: TGTGCCAGCAGCGACACTATACTCACAGATACGCAGTATTTT.

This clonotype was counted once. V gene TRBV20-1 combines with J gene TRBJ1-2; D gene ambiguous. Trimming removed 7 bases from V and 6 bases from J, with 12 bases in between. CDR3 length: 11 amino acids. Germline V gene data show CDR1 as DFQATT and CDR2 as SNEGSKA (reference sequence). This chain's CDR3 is CSVQRADGYTF. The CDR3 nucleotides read TGCAGTGTCCAGAGGGCAGATGGCTACACCTTC.

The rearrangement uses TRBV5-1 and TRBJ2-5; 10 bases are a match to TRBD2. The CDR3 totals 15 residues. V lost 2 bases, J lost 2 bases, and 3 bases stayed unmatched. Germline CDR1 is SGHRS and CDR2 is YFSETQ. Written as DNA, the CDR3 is TGCGCCAGCAGCTTTAGTAGCGGGGGGCAAGAGACCCAGTACTTC. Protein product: CASSFSSGGQETQYF.

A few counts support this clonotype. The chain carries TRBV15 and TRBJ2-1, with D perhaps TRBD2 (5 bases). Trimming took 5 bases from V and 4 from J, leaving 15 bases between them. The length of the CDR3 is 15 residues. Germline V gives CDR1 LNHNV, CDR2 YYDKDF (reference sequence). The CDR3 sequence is CATSVRVGEYNEQFF. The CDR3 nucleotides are TGTGCCACCAGCGTCAGAGTTGGGGAGTACAATGAGCAGTTCTTC.

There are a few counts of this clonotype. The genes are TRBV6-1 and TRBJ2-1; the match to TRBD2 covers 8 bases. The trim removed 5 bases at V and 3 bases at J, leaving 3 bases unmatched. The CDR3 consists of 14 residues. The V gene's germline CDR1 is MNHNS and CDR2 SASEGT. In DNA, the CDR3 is TGTGCCAGCAGTCAGCGGGGGAACTACAATGAGCAGTTCTTC. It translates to CASSQRGNYNEQFF.

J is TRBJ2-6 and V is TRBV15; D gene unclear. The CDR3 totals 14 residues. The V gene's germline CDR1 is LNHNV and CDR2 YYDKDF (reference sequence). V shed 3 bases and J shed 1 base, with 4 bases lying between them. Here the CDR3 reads CATSRGSGANVLTF. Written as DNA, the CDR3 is TGTGCCACCAGCAGGGGTTCTGGGGCCAACGTCCTGACTTTC.

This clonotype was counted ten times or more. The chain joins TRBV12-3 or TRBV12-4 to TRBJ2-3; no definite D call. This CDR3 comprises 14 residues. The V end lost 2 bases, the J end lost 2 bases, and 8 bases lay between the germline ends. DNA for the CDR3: TGTGCCAGCAGTTTAAACTCGTACACAGATACGCAGTATTTT. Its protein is CASSLNSYTDTQYF.

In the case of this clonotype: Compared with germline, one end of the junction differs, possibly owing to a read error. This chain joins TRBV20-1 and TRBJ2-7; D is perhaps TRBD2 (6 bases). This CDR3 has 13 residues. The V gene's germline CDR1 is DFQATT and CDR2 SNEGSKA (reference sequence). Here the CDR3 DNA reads TGCAGTGCTTGGGGGGACCTTGCCTACGAGAAGTACTTC. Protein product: CSAWGDLAYEKYF.

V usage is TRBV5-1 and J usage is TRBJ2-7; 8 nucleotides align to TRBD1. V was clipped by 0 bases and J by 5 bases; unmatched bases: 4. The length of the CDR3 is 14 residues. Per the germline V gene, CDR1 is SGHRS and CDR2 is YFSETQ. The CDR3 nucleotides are TGCGCCAGCAGCTTGGGCAGGGGGCAAGACGAGCAGTACTTC. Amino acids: CASSLGRGQDEQYF. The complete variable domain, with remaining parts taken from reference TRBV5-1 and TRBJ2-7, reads KAGVTQTPRYLIKTRGQQVTLSCSPISGHRSVSWYQQTPGQGLQFLFEYFSETQRNKGNFPGRFSGRQFSNSRSEMNVSTLELGDSALYLCASSLGRGQDEQYFGPGTRLTVT.

CDR3 loop: CASSQAGSRGDEQFF. In DNA form, the CDR3 reads TGCGCCAGCAGCCAGGCGGGATCAAGGGGGGATGAGCAGTTCTTC. The chain links TRBV4-1 to TRBJ2-1; tentatively, D is TRBD1 or TRBD2 (6 bases each). The CDR3 sequence is 15 residues long. V lost 3 bases and J lost 8, with 17 bases in between. Per germline, CDR1 MGHRA and CDR2 YSYEKL.

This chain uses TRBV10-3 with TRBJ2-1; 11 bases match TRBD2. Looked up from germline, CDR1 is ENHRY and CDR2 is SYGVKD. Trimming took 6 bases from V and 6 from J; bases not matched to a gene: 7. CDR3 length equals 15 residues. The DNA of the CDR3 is TGTGCCATCAGAAATAGCGGGGGGGCCGGCAATGAGCAGTTCTTC. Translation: CAIRNSGGAGNEQFF.

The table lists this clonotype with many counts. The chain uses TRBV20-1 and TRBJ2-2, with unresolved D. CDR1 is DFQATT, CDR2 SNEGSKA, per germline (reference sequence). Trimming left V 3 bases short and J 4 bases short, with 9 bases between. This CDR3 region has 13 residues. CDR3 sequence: CSARARSTGELFF. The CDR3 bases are TGCAGTGCTAGGGCCAGATCCACCGGGGAGCTGTTTTTT.

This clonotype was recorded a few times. In nucleotides, the CDR3 is TGCAGTGCTAGTCGGGCCTCAGATACGCAGTATTTT. Residues: CSASRASDTQYF. The V gene is TRBV20-1, the J gene TRBJ2-3; D is ambiguous. Trimming removed 3 bases at V and 4 bases at J, with 8 bases between. Germline loops: CDR1 DFQATT, CDR2 SNEGSKA (reference sequence). The CDR3 contains 12 residues.

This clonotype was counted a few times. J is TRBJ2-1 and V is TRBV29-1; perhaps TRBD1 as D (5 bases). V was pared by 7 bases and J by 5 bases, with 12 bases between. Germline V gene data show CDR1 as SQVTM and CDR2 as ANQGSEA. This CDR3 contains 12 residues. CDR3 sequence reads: CSEGRPDNEQFF. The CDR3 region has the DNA TGCAGCGAGGGGCGGCCGGACAATGAGCAGTTCTTC.